The TCR beta chain under discussion was sequenced for a study of T cell responses to AZD1222 COVID-19 vaccine. The study's findings and limits: Spike-specific TCR breadth and depth rose after two AZD1222 doses. The peak T cell response came first, and repertoires were sampled only after it. At study baseline, merely over 5 AZD1222 recipients were seropositive. There were vaccine-associated CD4 TCRs across spike, dominant at 160-218 and 743-854.

The J segment lost 4 bases and the V segment lost 5 bases, leaving 4 bases of the junction unmatched. The CDR3 totals 14 residues. Per germline, CDR1 MDHEN and CDR2 SYDVKM. This clone was detected only a few times. The antigen remains unidentified. Libraries were prepared by immunoSEQ multiplex PCR; TCRdb keeps only in-frame clonotypes and omits some of them. The sample holds around 110,000 clones, approximately 83% seen once. The sample here was peripheral blood, taken on day 0 of MenACWY control vaccination. The V call is TRBV28, the J call TRBJ1-3; TRBD1 matches 8 bases. The origin of this receptor is an adult in good health. The CDR3 coding sequence is TGTGCCAGCAGTGGCAGGGGGCAGGGAAACACCATATATTTT. Translation: CASSGRGQGNTIYF.